The 26 T cell receptor beta chains below come from one sample, sequenced in a study of T cells in lung cancer brain metastases. Measured with immunoSEQ multiplex PCR; TCRdb has only the in-frame clones, and not every one. This sample has about 3,200 clones, with about 90% found just once. Sequenced input: tumor tissue from the primary lung tumor. These receptors originate from a man between 65 and 85 years old with non-small cell lung cancer.

The chain is built from TRBV5-1 and TRBJ2-1; D possibly corresponds to TRBD2 (5 bases). The V and J ends lost 1 base and 2 bases respectively, with 7 bases between them. The CDR3 length is 14 residues. The germline V gene has CDR1 SGHRS and CDR2 YFSETQ. The CDR3 DNA is TGCGCCAGCAGCTTGCTTAGCGCCTACAATGAGCAGTTCTTC. Translated, it gives CASSLLSAYNEQFF.

The V and J genes are TRBV7-3 and TRBJ2-1; 9 nucleotides align to TRBD2. There are 15 residues in the CDR3. J gave up 2 bases and V 1 base, and 0 bases lay outside the gene matches. CDR1 and CDR2 (germline): SGHTA, FQGTGA. CDR3 residues: CASSLKREAYNEQFF. CDR3 coding DNA: TGTGCCAGCAGCTTAAAGCGGGAGGCCTACAATGAGCAGTTCTTC. Based on the CDR3 plus reference TRBV7-3 and TRBJ2-1, the full variable domain is GAGVSQTPSNKVTEKGKYVELRCDPISGHTALYWYRQSLGQGPEFLIYFQGTGAADDSGLPNDRFFAVRPEGSVSTLKIQRTERGDSAVYLCASSLKREAYNEQFFGPGTRLTVL.

This chain links TRBV5-1 with TRBJ1-4, with D possibly TRBD1 on 5 matching bases. The germline V gene encodes CDR1 SGHRS and CDR2 YFSETQ. The CDR3 loop spans 14 amino acids. V shed 3 bases and J shed 4 bases, with 10 bases lying between them. CDR3 sequence (DNA): TGCGCCAGCAGCTCGGGACTGAGTAATGAAAAACTGTTTTTT. It encodes CASSSGLSNEKLFF.

The chain joins TRBV25-1 to TRBJ2-3, with D perhaps TRBD2 (7 bases). The CDR3 totals 13 residues. Germline V gene data show CDR1 as MGHDK and CDR2 as SYGVNS. Trimming shortened V by 10 bases and J by 4 bases, and 15 bases separated the two germline ends. CDR3 DNA sequence: TGTGCCACAGGGAGGGCAGGGGCAGATACGCAGTATTTT. Protein: CATGRAGADTQYF.

The chain's CDR3 is CASSLASAGNQPQHF. The CDR3 bases are TGTGCCAGCAGCTTAGCGTCGGCAGGGAATCAGCCCCAGCATTTT. This sequence joins TRBV7-6 and TRBJ1-5; perhaps TRBD1 as D (5 bases). The germline CDR1 and CDR2 sequences are SGHVS and FNYEAQ. Trimming removed 0 bases at V and 4 bases at J, with 10 bases between. There are 15 residues in the CDR3.

This chain joins TRBV9 and TRBJ2-1, with D hard to call. CDR1 and CDR2 (germline): SGDLS, YYNGEE. The CDR3 sequence is 15 residues long. V was clipped by 0 bases and J by 0 bases, with 7 bases between them. Here the CDR3 reads CASSVDLGSYNEQFF. CDR3 nucleotides: TGTGCCAGCAGCGTAGACTTAGGCTCCTACAATGAGCAGTTCTTC.

This chain links TRBV5-1 with TRBJ2-1, with D perhaps matching TRBD1 or TRBD2 (5 bases each). Germline lookup yields CDR1 SGHRS and CDR2 YFSETQ. Trimming removed 3 bases at V and 7 bases at J, with 11 bases between. The CDR3 is 13 amino acids. The CDR3 loop reads CASSWRTPNEQFF. The CDR3 nucleotides are TGCGCCAGCAGCTGGAGGACACCTAATGAGCAGTTCTTC.

The chain carries TRBV10-3 and TRBJ2-7; D possibly matches TRBD1 or TRBD2 (5 bases each). The CDR3 has 13 amino acids. With 2 bases removed from V and 9 bases from J, the gap between germline ends came to 14 bases. CDR1 is ENHRY and CDR2 is SYGVKD in the germline V gene. CDR3 protein: CAISETVGVVQYF. For the CDR3, the DNA is TGTGCCATCAGTGAGACAGTGGGGGTGGTGCAGTACTTC.

The chain joins TRBV11-2 to TRBJ2-3; D gene uncertain. Trimming removed 2 bases at V and 0 bases at J, with 6 bases between. Germline loops: CDR1 SGHAT, CDR2 FQNNGV. The CDR3 sequence is 14 residues long. CDR3: CASSLSRSTDTQYF. The DNA of the CDR3 is TGTGCCAGCAGCTTAAGTCGGAGCACAGATACGCAGTATTTT.

The chain employs TRBV19 and TRBJ2-5; 8 bases agree with TRBD2. Germline CDR1 and CDR2: LNHDA and SQIVND (reference sequence). With 4 bases clipped from V and 2 bases from J, the junction kept 6 bases outside the gene matches. The CDR3 is 15 residues long. The CDR3 here is CASSTQLADQETQYF. As DNA, the CDR3 is TGTGCCAGTAGTACTCAACTAGCGGATCAAGAGACCCAGTACTTC.

J is TRBJ2-3 and V is TRBV9; 11 bases align to TRBD2. Unmatched junction bases numbered 8, after V lost 2 bases and J lost 0 bases. Germline CDR1 is SGDLS and CDR2 is YYNGEE. This CDR3 region has 18 residues. The CDR3: CASSVTSGGVISTDTQYF. CDR3 nucleotide sequence: TGTGCCAGCAGCGTCACTAGCGGGGGAGTCATTAGCACAGATACGCAGTATTTT.

The chain recombines TRBV7-8 with TRBJ2-6; D might be TRBD1 or TRBD2, each matching 6 bases. The CDR3 length is 18 residues. The V and J ends lost 5 bases and 0 bases respectively, with 17 bases between them. The germline V gene has CDR1 SGHVS and CDR2 FQNEAQ. The CDR3 is CASSHLGGLISGANVLTF. The CDR3 coding sequence is TGTGCCAGCAGCCACTTAGGGGGACTGATCTCTGGGGCCAACGTCCTGACTTTC.

This chain links TRBV6-1 with TRBJ2-7, with D perhaps matching TRBD1 (7 bases). Trimming left V 6 bases short and J 4 bases short, with 19 bases between. This CDR3 has 15 residues. The V gene's germline CDR1 is MNHNS and CDR2 SASEGT. CDR3 nucleotides: TGTGCCAGCAGAAAAGACAGGGCCGGAGGGTACGAGCAGTACTTC. Amino acids: CASRKDRAGGYEQYF.

This clone was observed a single time. This chain joins TRBV29-1 and TRBJ2-3; D remains unclear. This CDR3 comprises 16 residues. CDR1 is SQVTM, CDR2 ANQGSEA, per germline. The V and J ends lost 4 bases and 3 bases respectively, with 20 bases between them. This chain's CDR3 is CSVARYGPQRTDTQYF. The DNA of the CDR3 is TGCAGCGTTGCCCGTTATGGACCTCAAAGGACAGATACGCAGTATTTT.

The gene calls are TRBV30 and TRBJ1-5, with D perhaps matching TRBD1 (6 bases). CDR1 and CDR2 (germline): GTSNPN, SVGIG (reference sequence). The CDR3 covers 13 residues. Trimming left V 7 bases short and J 1 base short, with 11 bases between. CDR3 residues: CASQGGSNQPQHF. DNA of the CDR3: TGTGCCTCCCAAGGGGGAAGCAATCAGCCCCAGCATTTT.

The J gene is TRBJ2-6, the V gene TRBV25-1; the D gene is possibly TRBD2 (5 bases). V lost 5 bases to trimming and J lost 0 bases, with 11 bases between them. This CDR3 region has 16 residues. Looked up from germline, CDR1 is MGHDK and CDR2 is SYGVNS. The CDR3 coding sequence is TGTGCCAGCAGTCCCCGGGGAAACTCTGGGGCCAACGTCCTGACTTTC. This gives the protein CASSPRGNSGANVLTF.

The CDR3 coding sequence is TGTGCCTGGAGCAGGACTAGCGGGAGGGCCAGGACCGGGGAGCTGTTTTTT. Protein: CAWSRTSGRARTGELFF. This chain uses TRBV30 with TRBJ2-2; 15 bases agree with TRBD2. Per germline, CDR1 GTSNPN and CDR2 SVGIG (reference sequence). CDR3 length: 17 amino acids. V was clipped by 3 bases and J by 5 bases; unmatched bases: 7.

This chain joins TRBV5-5 and TRBJ1-5; D is perhaps TRBD1 (5 bases). Trimming pared 3 bases from V and 0 bases from J, leaving 10 bases between. Germline values: CDR1 SGHKS, CDR2 YYEKEE (reference sequence). The CDR3 spans 15 residues. CDR3 nucleotide sequence: TGTGCCAGCAGCTCCCATGGGGGTAGCAATCAGCCCCAGCATTTT. Its translation: CASSSHGGSNQPQHF.

This chain links TRBV5-3 with TRBJ1-4, with D tentatively TRBD1 (6 bases). TRBV5-3 is designated an ORF whose function remains uncertain. Trimming took 8 bases from V and 5 from J, leaving 19 bases between them. The CDR3 covers 15 residues. This CDR3 reads CASSLSRTENEKLFF. DNA of the CDR3: TGTGCCAGCAGCCTGAGCAGGACAGAGAATGAAAAACTGTTTTTT.

This clone occurred once. Written as DNA, the CDR3 is TGTGCCAGCAGTAGCTGGGAGACCCAGTACTTC. Translated, it gives CASSSWETQYF. This chain links TRBV28 with TRBJ2-5; D gene unclear. Looked up from germline, CDR1 is MDHEN and CDR2 is SYDVKM. The CDR3 covers 11 residues. V lost 5 bases and J 5 bases, leaving 6 bases between the germline ends.

The rearrangement joins TRBV7-9 to TRBJ2-3; D ambiguous. CDR3 size: 14 residues. Germline values: CDR1 SEHNR, CDR2 FQNEAQ (reference sequence). Deletions cut 5 bases from V and 3 bases from J, with 12 bases between. CDR3 sequence reads: CASSPVRATDTQYF. Here the CDR3 DNA reads TGTGCCAGCAGCCCCGTAAGGGCGACAGATACGCAGTATTTT. Filled out from reference TRBV7-9 and TRBJ2-3, the complete variable domain reads DTGVSQNPRHKITKRGQNVTFRCDPISEHNRLYWYRQTLGQGPEFLTYFQNEAQLEKSRLLSDRFSAERPKGSFSTLEIQRTEQGDSAMYLCASSPVRATDTQYFGPGTRLTVL.

This clone occurred once. This chain joins TRBV21-1 and TRBJ1-1; TRBD1 is taken as the D call from the table, unchecked against the DNA. TRBV21-1 is a pseudogene locus. The CDR3 has 18 amino acids. CDR3 in amino acids: CASSKDCPRGLRGTEAFF. The CDR3 bases are TGTGCCAGCAGCAAAGATTGCCCCAGGGGGCTAAGAGGAACTGAAGCTTTCTTT.

In its sample, this clone was seen once. This chain connects TRBV6-5 to TRBJ1-2, with 7 nucleotides matching TRBD1. This CDR3 has 14 amino acids. Germline V CDR1 and CDR2: MNHEY, SVGAGI. The V segment lost 5 bases and the J segment 4 bases; nucleotides outside the gene matches: 7. As DNA, the CDR3 is TGTGCCAGCAGTACACGACAGGGTCGCTATGGCTACACCTTC. Translated, it gives CASSTRQGRYGYTF.

The chain uses TRBV19 and TRBJ1-2; D ambiguous. Germline CDR1 reads LNHDA; CDR2 reads SQIVND (reference sequence). This CDR3 is built from 17 residues. Trimming removed 1 base from V and 6 bases from J, with 21 bases in between. The CDR3 bases are TGTGCCAGTAGTATAGGGGGAGTCGGGGAAGCCGAGAATGGCTACACCTTC. This codes for CASSIGGVGEAENGYTF.

The chain uses TRBV4-2 and TRBJ2-5; 14 positions match TRBD2. V was clipped by 4 bases and J by 4 bases; unmatched bases: 5. Germline V gene lookup returns CDR1 LGHNA and CDR2 YNFKEQ. There are 16 residues in the CDR3. The CDR3 nucleotides read TGTGCCAGCAGCCCGTCGACTAGCGGGGGGGCAGAGACCCAGTACTTC. It encodes CASSPSTSGGAETQYF.

The rearrangement uses TRBV6-1 and TRBJ1-2, with a possible D match to TRBD1 (5 bases). The CDR3 is 11 residues long. Germline lookup yields CDR1 MNHNS and CDR2 SASEGT. V shed 7 bases and J shed 8 bases, with 11 bases lying between them. The CDR3 protein is CASKQVGGYTF. Written as DNA, the CDR3 is TGTGCCAGCAAACAGGTTGGAGGCTACACCTTC.